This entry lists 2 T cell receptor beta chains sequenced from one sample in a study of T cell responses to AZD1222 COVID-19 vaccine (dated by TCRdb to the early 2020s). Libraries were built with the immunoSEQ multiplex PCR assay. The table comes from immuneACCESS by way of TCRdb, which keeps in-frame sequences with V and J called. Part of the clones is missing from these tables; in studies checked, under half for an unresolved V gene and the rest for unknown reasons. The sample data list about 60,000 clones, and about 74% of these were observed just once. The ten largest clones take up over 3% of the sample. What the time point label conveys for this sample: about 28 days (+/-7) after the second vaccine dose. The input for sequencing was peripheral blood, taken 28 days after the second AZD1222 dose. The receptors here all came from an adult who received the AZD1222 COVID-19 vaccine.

The DNA for the CDR3 is TGTGCCAGCAGCAAGCAACAGGGATCCGGGGAGCTGTTTTTT. Amino acids: CASSKQQGSGELFF. The gene calls are TRBV11-2 and TRBJ2-2; tentative D call: TRBD1 (6 bases). The CDR3 has 14 amino acids. CDR1 and CDR2 (germline): SGHAT, FQNNGV. Trimming left V 5 bases short and J 6 bases short, with 13 bases between.

The CDR3 DNA is TGTGCCAGCCCCGATATAATACAAGATACGGTTACGGGGAGGGAAAAACTGTTTTTT. This codes for CASPDIIQDTVTGREKLFF. The chain links TRBV27 to TRBJ1-4; no reliable D call. Germline CDR1 and CDR2: MNHEY and SMNVEV (reference sequence). CDR3 length: 19 amino acids. Between the trimmed V and J ends, which lost 8 bases and 8 bases, there was a span of 33 bases.